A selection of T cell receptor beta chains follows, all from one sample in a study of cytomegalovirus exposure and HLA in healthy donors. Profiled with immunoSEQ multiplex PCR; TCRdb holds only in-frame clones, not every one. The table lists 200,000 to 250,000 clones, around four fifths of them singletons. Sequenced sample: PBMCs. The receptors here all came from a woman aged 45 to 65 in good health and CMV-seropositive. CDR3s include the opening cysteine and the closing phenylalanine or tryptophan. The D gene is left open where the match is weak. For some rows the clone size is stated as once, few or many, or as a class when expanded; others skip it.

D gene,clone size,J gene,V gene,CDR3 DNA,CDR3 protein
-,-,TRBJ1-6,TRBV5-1,TGCGCCAGCAGCTTAGAGGGAACTTCACCCCTCCACTTT,CASSLEGTSPLHF
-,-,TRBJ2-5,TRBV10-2,TGCGCCAGCAGTACTACCCAAGAGACCCAGTACTTC,CASSTTQETQYF
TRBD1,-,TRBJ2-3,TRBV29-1,TGCAGCGTCGAGGGACAGCGCACGGGTACGCAGTATTTT,CSVEGQRTGTQYF
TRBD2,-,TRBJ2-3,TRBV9,TGTGCCAGCAGCGTAGGACTAGCGTCGGGTGATACGCAGTATTTT,CASSVGLASGDTQYF
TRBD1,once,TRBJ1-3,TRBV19,TGTGCCAGTAGTGCCCGACAGGGGACGTTCTCTGGAAACACCATATATTTT,CASSARQGTFSGNTIYF
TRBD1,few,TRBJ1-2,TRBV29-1,TGCAGCGTACCTCATCAGGGGGCGGTGGATGGCTACACCTTC,CSVPHQGAVDGYTF
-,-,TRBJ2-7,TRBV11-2,TGTGCCAGCAGCTTAGGTCTAGGCGAGCAGTACTTC,CASSLGLGEQYF
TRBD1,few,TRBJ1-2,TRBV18,TGTGCCAGCTCACCCGGGACAGGGGGCTTAATGTATGGCTACACCTTC,CASSPGTGGLMYGYTF
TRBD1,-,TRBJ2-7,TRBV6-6,TGTGCCAGCAGTTCCCCGACAGGGGACTACGAGCAGTACTTC,CASSSPTGDYEQYF
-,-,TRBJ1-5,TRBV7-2,TGTGCCAGCAGCTTAGACGGTCCAGGGCCCCAGCATTTT,CASSLDGPGPQHF
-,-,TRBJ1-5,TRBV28,TGTGCCAGCAGTTTCTTGTTGCTACGTGGCAATCAGCCCCAGCATTTT,CASSFLLLRGNQPQHF
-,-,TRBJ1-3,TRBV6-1,TGTGCCAGCAGTGAAAGGTTGGACAGTGGAAACACCATATATTTT,CASSERLDSGNTIYF
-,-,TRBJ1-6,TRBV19,TGTGCCAGTACGGGTTTGTGGGGCCTCCCCCTCCACTTT,CASTGLWGLPLHF